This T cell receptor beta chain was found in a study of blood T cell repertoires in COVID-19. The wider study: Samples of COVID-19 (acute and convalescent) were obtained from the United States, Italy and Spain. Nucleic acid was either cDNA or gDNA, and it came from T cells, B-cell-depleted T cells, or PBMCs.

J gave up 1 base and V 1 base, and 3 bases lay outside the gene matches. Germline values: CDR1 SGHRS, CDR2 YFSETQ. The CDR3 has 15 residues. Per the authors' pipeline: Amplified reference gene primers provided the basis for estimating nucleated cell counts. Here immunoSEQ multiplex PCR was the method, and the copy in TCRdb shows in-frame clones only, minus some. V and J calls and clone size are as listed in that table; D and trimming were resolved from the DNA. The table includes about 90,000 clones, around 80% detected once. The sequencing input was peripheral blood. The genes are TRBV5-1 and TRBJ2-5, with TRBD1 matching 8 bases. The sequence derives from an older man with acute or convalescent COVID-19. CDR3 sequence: CASSLTGGLQETQYF. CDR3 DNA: TGCGCCAGCAGCTTGACAGGGGGTCTCCAAGAGACCCAGTACTTC.